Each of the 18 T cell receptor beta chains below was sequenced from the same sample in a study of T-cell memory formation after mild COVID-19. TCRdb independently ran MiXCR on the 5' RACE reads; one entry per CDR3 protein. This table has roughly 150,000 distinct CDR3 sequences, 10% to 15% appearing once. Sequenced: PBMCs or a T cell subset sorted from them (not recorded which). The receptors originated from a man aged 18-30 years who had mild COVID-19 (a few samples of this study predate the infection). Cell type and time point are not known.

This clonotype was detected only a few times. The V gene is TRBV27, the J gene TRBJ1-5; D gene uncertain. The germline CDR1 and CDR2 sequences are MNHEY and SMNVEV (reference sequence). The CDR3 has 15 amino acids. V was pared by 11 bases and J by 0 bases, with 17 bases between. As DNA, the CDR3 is TGTGCCTCCAGCCCCGTCCGATATAGCAATCAGCCCCAGCATTTT. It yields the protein CASSPVRYSNQPQHF.

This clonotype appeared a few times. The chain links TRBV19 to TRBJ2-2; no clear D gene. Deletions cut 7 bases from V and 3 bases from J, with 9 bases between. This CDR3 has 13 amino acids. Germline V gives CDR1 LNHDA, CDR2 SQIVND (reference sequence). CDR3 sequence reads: CASTTTDTGELFF. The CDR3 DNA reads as TGTGCCAGTACTACAACGGACACCGGGGAGCTGTTTTTT. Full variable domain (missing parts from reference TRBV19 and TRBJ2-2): DGGITQSPKYLFRKEGQNVTLSCEQNLNHDAMYWYRQDPGQGLRLIYYSQIVNDFQKGDIAEGYSVSREKKESFPLTVTSAQKNPTAFYLCASTTTDTGELFFGEGSRLTVL.

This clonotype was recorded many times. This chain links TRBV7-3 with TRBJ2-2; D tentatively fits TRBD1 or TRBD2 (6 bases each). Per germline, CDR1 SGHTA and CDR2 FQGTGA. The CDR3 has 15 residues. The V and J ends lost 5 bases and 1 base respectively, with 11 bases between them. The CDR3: CASSQKGGNTGELFF. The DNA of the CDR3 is TGTGCCAGCAGCCAGAAGGGGGGGAACACCGGGGAGCTGTTTTTT.

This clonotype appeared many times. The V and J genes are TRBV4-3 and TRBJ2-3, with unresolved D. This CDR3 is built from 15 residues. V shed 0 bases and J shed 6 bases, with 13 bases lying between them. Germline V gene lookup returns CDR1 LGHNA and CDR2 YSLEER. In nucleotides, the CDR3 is TGCGCCAGCAGCCAAGATCGGGCCTTTCTGGATACGCAGTATTTT. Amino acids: CASSQDRAFLDTQYF.

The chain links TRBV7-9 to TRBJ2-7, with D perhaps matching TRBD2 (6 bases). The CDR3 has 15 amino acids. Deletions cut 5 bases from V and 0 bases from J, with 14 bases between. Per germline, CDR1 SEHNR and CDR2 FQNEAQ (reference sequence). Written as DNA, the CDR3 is TGTGCCAGCAGCGTCCGGGAGTTAAGCTCCTACGAGCAGTACGTC. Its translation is CASSVRELSSYEQYV.

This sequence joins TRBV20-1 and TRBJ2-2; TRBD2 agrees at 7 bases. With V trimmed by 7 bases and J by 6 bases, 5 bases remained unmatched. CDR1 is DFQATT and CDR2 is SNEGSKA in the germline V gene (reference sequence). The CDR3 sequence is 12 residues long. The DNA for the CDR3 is TGCAGTGGGAGGGGACTATCCGGGGAGCTGTTTTTT. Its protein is CSGRGLSGELFF.

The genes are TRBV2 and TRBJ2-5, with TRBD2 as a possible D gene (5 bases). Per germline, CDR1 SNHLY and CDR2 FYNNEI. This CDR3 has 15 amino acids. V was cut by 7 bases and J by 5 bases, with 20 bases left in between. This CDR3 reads CASKRVSYVQETQYF. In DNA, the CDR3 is TGTGCCAGCAAGAGGGTTTCATACGTCCAGGAGACCCAGTACTTC.

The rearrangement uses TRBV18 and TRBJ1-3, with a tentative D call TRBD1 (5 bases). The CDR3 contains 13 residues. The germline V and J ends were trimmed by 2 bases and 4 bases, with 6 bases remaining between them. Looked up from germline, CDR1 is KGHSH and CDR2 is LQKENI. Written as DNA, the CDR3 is TGTGCCAGCTCACCAGGGGACGGAAACACCATATATTTT. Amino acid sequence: CASSPGDGNTIYF.

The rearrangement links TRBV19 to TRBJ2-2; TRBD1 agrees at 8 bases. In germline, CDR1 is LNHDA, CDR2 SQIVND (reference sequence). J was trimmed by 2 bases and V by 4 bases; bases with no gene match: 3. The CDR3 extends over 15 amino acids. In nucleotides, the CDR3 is TGTGCCAGTAGTAGGGACAGGTCAAACACCGGGGAGCTGTTTTTT. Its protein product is CASSRDRSNTGELFF.

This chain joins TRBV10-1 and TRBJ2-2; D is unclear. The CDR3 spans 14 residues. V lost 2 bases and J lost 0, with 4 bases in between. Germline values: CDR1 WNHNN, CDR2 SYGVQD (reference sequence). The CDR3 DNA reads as TGCGCCAGCAGTGAGGGGGCGAACACCGGGGAGCTGTTTTTT. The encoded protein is CASSEGANTGELFF.

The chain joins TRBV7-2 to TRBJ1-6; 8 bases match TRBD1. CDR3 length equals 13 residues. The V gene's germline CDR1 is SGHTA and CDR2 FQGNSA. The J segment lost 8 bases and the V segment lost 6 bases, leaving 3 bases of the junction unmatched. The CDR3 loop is CASRGTGYSPLHF. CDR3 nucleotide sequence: TGTGCCAGCAGAGGGACAGGTTATTCACCCCTCCACTTT.

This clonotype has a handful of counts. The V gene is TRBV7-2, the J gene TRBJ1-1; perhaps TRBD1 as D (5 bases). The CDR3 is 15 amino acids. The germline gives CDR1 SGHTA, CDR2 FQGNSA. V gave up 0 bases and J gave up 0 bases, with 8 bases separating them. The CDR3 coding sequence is TGTGCCAGCAGCTTAGCGGGGCTTCTGAACACTGAAGCTTTCTTT. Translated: CASSLAGLLNTEAFF.

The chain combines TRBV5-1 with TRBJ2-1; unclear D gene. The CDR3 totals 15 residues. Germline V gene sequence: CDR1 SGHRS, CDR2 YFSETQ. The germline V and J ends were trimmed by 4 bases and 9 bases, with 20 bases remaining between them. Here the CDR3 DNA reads TGCGCCAGCAGCAAACCCGGTAACCGTTTATCTGAGCAGTTCTTC. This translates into CASSKPGNRLSEQFF. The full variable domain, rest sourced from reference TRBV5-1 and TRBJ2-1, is KAGVTQTPRYLIKTRGQQVTLSCSPISGHRSVSWYQQTPGQGLQFLFEYFSETQRNKGNFPGRFSGRQFSNSRSEMNVSTLELGDSALYLCASSKPGNRLSEQFFGPGTRLTVL.

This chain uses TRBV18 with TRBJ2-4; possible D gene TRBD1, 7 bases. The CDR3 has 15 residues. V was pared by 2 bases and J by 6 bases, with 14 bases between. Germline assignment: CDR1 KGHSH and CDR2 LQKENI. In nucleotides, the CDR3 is TGTGCCAGCTCACCAGGGGCGGGACAGATAAACATTCAGTACTTC. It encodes CASSPGAGQINIQYF.

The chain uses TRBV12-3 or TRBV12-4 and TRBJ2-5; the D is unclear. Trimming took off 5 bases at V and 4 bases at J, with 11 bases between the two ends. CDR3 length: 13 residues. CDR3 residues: CASSRQVAETQYF. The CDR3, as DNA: TGTGCCAGCAGTCGGCAGGTTGCAGAGACCCAGTACTTC.

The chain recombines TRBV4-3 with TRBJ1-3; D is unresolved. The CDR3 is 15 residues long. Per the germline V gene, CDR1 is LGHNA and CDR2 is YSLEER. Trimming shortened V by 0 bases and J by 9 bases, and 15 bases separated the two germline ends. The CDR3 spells CASSQESSPKGTIYF. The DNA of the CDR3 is TGCGCCAGCAGCCAAGAATCCAGCCCCAAGGGCACCATATATTTT.

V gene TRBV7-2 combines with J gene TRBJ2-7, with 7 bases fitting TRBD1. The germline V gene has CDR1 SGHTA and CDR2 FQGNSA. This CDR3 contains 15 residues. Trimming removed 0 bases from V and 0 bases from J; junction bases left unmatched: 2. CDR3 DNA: TGTGCCAGCAGCTTAGCGCAGGGGGTCTCCTACGAGCAGTACGTC. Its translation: CASSLAQGVSYEQYV.

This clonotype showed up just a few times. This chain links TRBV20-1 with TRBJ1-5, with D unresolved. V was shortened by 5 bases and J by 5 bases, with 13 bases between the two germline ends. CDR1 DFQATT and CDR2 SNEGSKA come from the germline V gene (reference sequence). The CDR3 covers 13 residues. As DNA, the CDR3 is TGCAGTGCTGCTAGAGAGGGAGATCAGCCCCAGCATTTT. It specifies CSAAREGDQPQHF.